This TCR beta chain is drawn from a study of regulatory T cells in long-lasting Graves disease. V lost 3 bases and J 4 bases, leaving 9 bases between the germline ends. The length of the CDR3 is 12 residues. The germline V gene encodes CDR1 DFQATT and CDR2 SNEGSKA (reference sequence). Building the TCR beta libraries relied on iRepertoire HTBI primers, and CDR3 regions underwent Arm-PCR. TCRdb re-called the multiplex PCR reads with MiXCR, one entry per CDR3 protein. This table holds 450,000 or so distinct CDR3 sequences, around 21% found once. Ten or more counts support this clonotype. Time point denoted: persistent/refractory GD, antithyroid drugs over 5 years with positive TRAb. Extracted RNA from PBMCs served as the source of the TCR library.

This TCR was recovered from a female donor with Graves disease. The chain has TRBV20-1 and TRBJ1-1; maybe TRBD1 (6 bases). The sample was peripheral blood mononuclear cells (PBMCs), taken when the disease was refractory, from a patient treated with antithyroid drugs. The CDR3 loop is CSARPRGTEAFF. The CDR3 DNA reads TGCAGTGCTAGGCCCAGGGGCACTGAAGCTTTCTTT.